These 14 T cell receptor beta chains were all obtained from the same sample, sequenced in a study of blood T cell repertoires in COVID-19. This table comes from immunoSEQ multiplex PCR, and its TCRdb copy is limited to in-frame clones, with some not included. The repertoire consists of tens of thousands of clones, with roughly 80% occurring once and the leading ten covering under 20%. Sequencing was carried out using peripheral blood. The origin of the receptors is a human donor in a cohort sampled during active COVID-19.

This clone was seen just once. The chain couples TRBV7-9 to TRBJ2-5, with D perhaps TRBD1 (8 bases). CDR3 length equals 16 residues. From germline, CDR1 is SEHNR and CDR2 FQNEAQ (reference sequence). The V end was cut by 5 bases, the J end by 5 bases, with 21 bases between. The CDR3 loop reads CASSPRTGKGGETQYF. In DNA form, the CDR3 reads TGTGCCAGCAGCCCCCGGACAGGGAAGGGAGGGGAGACCCAGTACTTC.

The CDR3 DNA follows: TGCAGCGGTCGACAGGGGGTATATGGGAACACTGAAGCTTTCTTT. It codes for CSGRQGVYGNTEAFF. The rearrangement joins TRBV29-1 to TRBJ1-1; 9 bases are a match to TRBD1. The germline V gene has CDR1 SQVTM and CDR2 ANQGSEA. V shed 7 bases and J 1 base; nucleotides not matched to a gene: 10. The CDR3 has 15 amino acids.

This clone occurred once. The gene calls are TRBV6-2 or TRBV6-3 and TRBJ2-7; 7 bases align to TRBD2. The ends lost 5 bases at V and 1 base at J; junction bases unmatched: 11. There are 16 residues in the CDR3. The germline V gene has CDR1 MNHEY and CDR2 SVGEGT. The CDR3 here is CASSNTGTKNSYEQYF. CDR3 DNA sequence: TGTGCCAGCAGTAACACCGGGACTAAGAATTCCTACGAGCAGTACTTC.

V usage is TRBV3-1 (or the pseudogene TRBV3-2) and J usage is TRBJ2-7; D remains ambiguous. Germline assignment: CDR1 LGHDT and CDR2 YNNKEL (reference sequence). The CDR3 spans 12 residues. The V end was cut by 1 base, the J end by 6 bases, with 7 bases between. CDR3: CASSQGAREQYF. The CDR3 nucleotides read TGTGCCAGCAGCCAAGGAGCACGCGAGCAGTACTTC.

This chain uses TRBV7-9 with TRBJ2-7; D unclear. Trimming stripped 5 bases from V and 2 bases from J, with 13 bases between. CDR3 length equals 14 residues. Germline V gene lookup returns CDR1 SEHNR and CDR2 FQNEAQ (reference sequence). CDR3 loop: CASSHPRGAYEQYF. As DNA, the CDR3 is TGTGCCAGCAGCCATCCCAGAGGCGCCTACGAGCAGTACTTC.

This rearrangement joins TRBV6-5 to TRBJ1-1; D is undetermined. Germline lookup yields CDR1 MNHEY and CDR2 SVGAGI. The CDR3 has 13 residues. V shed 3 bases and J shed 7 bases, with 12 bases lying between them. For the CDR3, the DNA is TGTGCCAGCAGTTATAGGAGGAGCAGTGAAGCTTTCTTT. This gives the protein CASSYRRSSEAFF.

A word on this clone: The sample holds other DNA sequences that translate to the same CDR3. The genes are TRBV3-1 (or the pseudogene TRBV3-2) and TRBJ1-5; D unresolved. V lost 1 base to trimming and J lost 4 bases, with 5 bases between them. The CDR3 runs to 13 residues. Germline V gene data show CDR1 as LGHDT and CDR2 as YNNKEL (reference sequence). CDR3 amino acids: CASSQGGNQPQHF. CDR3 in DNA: TGTGCCAGCAGCCAAGGCGGGAATCAGCCCCAGCATTTT.

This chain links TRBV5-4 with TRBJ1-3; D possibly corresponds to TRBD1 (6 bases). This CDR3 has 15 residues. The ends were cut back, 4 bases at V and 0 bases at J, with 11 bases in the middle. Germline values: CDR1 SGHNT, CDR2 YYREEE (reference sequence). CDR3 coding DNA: TGTGCCAGCAGCCTGGACAGTCCCTCTGGAAACACCATATATTTT. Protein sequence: CASSLDSPSGNTIYF.

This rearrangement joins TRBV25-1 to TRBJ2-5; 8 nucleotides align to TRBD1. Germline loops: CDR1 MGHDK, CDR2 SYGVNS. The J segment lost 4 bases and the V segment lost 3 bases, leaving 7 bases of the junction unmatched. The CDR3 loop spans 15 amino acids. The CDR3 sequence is CASSESGQGGETQYF. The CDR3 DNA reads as TGTGCCAGCAGTGAGTCCGGACAGGGAGGAGAGACCCAGTACTTC.

The CDR3 bases are TGTGCCAGCAGCCCCCCCGAGGGCGGCACTGAAGCTTTCTTT. Amino acids: CASSPPEGGTEAFF. The V call is TRBV3-1 (or the pseudogene TRBV3-2), the J call TRBJ1-1; D gene uncertain. The V gene's germline CDR1 is LGHDT and CDR2 YNNKEL (reference sequence). CDR3 length: 14 amino acids. The V end was cut by 4 bases, the J end by 4 bases, with 13 bases between.

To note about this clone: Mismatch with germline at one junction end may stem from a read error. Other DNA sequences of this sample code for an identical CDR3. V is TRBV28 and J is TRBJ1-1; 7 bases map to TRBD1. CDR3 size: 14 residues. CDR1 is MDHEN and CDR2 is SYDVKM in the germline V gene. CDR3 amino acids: CASRRDSTNTEAFF. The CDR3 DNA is TGTGCCAGCAGACGGGACAGTACCAACACTGAAGCTTTTTTT.

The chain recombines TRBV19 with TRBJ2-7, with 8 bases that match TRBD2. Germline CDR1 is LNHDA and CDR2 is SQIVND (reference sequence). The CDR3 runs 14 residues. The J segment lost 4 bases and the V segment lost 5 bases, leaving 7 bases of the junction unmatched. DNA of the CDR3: TGTGCCAGTAGTTCAGCGGGAGTGCGGTACGAGCAGTACTTC. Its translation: CASSSAGVRYEQYF.

The DNA of the CDR3 is TGTGCCAGCAGCTTGGAACTCGGGCAGGGAAAACGCGAGCAGTACTTC. This codes for CASSLELGQGKREQYF. The chain uses TRBV5-4 and TRBJ2-7; D possibly corresponds to TRBD1 (5 bases). Trimming pared 0 bases from V and 6 bases from J, leaving 19 bases between. Germline loops: CDR1 SGHNT, CDR2 YYREEE (reference sequence). CDR3 length: 16 residues.

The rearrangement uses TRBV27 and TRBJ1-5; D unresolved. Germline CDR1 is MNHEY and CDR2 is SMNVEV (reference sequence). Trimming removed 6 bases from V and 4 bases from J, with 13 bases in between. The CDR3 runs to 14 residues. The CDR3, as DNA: TGTGCCAGCAGCGGGAGCGTAAGGAATCAGCCCCAGCATTTT. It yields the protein CASSGSVRNQPQHF.